This T cell receptor beta chain stems from a study of STAT5B mutations in CD4+ large granular lymphocyte leukemia. Germline V gene lookup returns CDR1 MDHEN and CDR2 SYDVKM. This CDR3 is 14 amino acids long. With 6 bases clipped from V and 7 bases from J, the junction kept 8 bases outside the gene matches. Libraries were prepared by immunoSEQ multiplex PCR; TCRdb keeps only in-frame clonotypes and omits some of them. This sample carries tens of thousands of clones, 75% to 85% of them seen once, and the ten largest clones take 4.4%. This chain uses TRBV28 with TRBJ1-5; 8 bases agree with TRBD1. This receptor was taken from a human donor in good health. Source material: CD4+ T cells from blood buffy coats. In nucleotides, the CDR3 is TGTGCCAGCAGCATCGAACAGGGGGTACAGCCCCAGCATTTT. It translates to CASSIEQGVQPQHF. Drawing the rest from reference TRBV28 and TRBJ1-5, the complete variable domain is DVKVTQSSRYLVKRTGEKVFLECVQDMDHENMFWYRQDPGLGLRLIYFSYDVKMKEKGDIPEGYSVSREKKERFSLILESASTNQTSMYLCASSIEQGVQPQHFGDGTRLSIL.